A single sample gave rise to the 23 T cell receptor beta chains below, sequenced in a study of control samples from healthy donors and cancer patients. Libraries were prepared by immunoSEQ multiplex PCR; TCRdb keeps only in-frame clonotypes and omits some of them. This sample has more than 50,000 clones, with 75% to 95% found just once. The sequenced material came from PBMCs. Receptors originate from a woman in her fifties or sixties with colorectal cancer.

The chain employs TRBV30 and TRBJ1-1; D not resolved. CDR1 and CDR2 (germline): GTSNPN, SVGIG (reference sequence). V dropped 1 base and J dropped 5 bases, with 11 bases sitting between them. This CDR3 has 13 amino acids. The CDR3 protein is CAWSAPLGTEAFF. The CDR3 nucleotides are TGTGCCTGGAGTGCACCACTTGGGACTGAAGCTTTCTTT.

The chain carries TRBV11-2 and TRBJ1-2; D is unresolved. Trimming took off 5 bases at V and 2 bases at J, with 12 bases between the two ends. CDR1 and CDR2 from the germline V gene are SGHAT and FQNNGV. The CDR3 sequence is 14 residues long. CDR3 sequence (DNA): TGTGCCAGCAGCCTTCAGACGGTGAACTATGGCTACACCTTC. Its translation: CASSLQTVNYGYTF.

This chain links TRBV5-1 with TRBJ1-1; 10 bases align to TRBD1. Germline CDR1 SGHRS, CDR2 YFSETQ. This CDR3 region has 15 residues. After removal of 2 bases from V and 5 bases from J, the junction contained 6 bases not matched to a gene. The CDR3 spells CASSFGQGGRTEAFF. CDR3 DNA sequence: TGCGCCAGCAGCTTCGGACAGGGGGGGCGGACTGAAGCTTTCTTT.

This chain connects TRBV28 to TRBJ1-1; tentative D call: TRBD1 (6 bases). V dropped 6 bases and J dropped 0 bases, with 11 bases sitting between them. Germline assignment: CDR1 MDHEN and CDR2 SYDVKM. The CDR3 is 14 amino acids. The chain's CDR3 is CASRIGGMNTEAFF. The CDR3 DNA reads as TGTGCCAGCAGGATAGGGGGGATGAACACTGAAGCTTTCTTT. Complete variable domain (other parts from reference TRBV28 and TRBJ1-1): DVKVTQSSRYLVKRTGEKVFLECVQDMDHENMFWYRQDPGLGLRLIYFSYDVKMKEKGDIPEGYSVSREKKERFSLILESASTNQTSMYLCASRIGGMNTEAFFGQGTRLTVV.

The chain carries TRBV7-3 and TRBJ2-3, with 7 bases fitting TRBD2. There are 15 residues in the CDR3. Trimming took 2 bases from V and 2 from J; bases not matched to a gene: 4. Germline V gene sequence: CDR1 SGHTA, CDR2 FQGTGA. The CDR3 protein is CASSLLAEDTDTQYF. CDR3 DNA: TGTGCCAGCAGCTTACTAGCGGAGGACACAGATACGCAGTATTTT.

The rearrangement joins TRBV19 to TRBJ2-3; D is undetermined. CDR3 length equals 13 residues. Trimming took off 3 bases at V and 1 base at J, with 5 bases between the two ends. Per the germline V gene, CDR1 is LNHDA and CDR2 is SQIVND (reference sequence). The CDR3 here is CASSIQGTDTQYF. The CDR3 DNA follows: TGTGCCAGTAGTATCCAGGGCACAGATACGCAGTATTTT.

This rearrangement joins TRBV27 to TRBJ2-6, with D uncertain. Trimming stripped 2 bases from V and 0 bases from J, with 5 bases between. Germline V lookup: CDR1 MNHEY, CDR2 SMNVEV (reference sequence). CDR3 length equals 15 residues. CDR3 loop: CASSLLHSGANVLTF. CDR3 bases: TGTGCCAGCAGTTTACTCCACTCTGGGGCCAACGTCCTGACTTTC. The entire variable domain, with the rest obtained from reference TRBV27 and TRBJ2-6, is as follows: EAQVTQNPRYLITVTGKKLTVTCSQNMNHEYMSWYRQDPGLGLRQIYYSMNVEVTDKGDVPEGYKVSRKEKRNFPLILESPSPNQTSLYFCASSLLHSGANVLTFGAGSRLTVL.

The rearrangement links TRBV6-5 to TRBJ1-6; D call uncertain. CDR1 is MNHEY and CDR2 is SVGAGI in the germline V gene. V was pared by 0 bases and J by 11 bases, with 11 bases between. There are 14 residues in the CDR3. This CDR3 is CASSYSQIPTPLHF. The DNA for the CDR3 is TGTGCCAGCAGTTACTCACAAATCCCAACACCCCTCCACTTT.

This clone was observed once. The chain is built from TRBV11-2 and TRBJ1-6; D call uncertain. The CDR3 runs 14 residues. CDR1 and CDR2 from the germline V gene are SGHAT and FQNNGV. With 1 base removed from V and 10 bases from J, the gap between germline ends came to 11 bases. Here the CDR3 reads CASSLGPLGSPLHF. The CDR3 DNA sequence: TGTGCCAGCAGCTTAGGACCCTTAGGGTCACCCCTCCACTTT.

The chain recombines TRBV28 with TRBJ2-6, with 7 bases fitting TRBD2. The length of the CDR3 is 19 residues. The V segment lost 1 base and the J segment 0 bases; nucleotides outside the gene matches: 9. Germline lookup yields CDR1 MDHEN and CDR2 SYDVKM. In DNA, the CDR3 is TGTGCCAGCAGTTTATATAGGGAGGGAGCCTACTCTGGGGCCAACGTCCTGACTTTC. Amino acids: CASSLYREGAYSGANVLTF. Looking up the rest from reference TRBV28 and TRBJ2-6 gives the full variable domain: DVKVTQSSRYLVKRTGEKVFLECVQDMDHENMFWYRQDPGLGLRLIYFSYDVKMKEKGDIPEGYSVSREKKERFSLILESASTNQTSMYLCASSLYREGAYSGANVLTFGAGSRLTVL.

J is TRBJ1-1 and V is TRBV11-2, with D possibly being TRBD1 (5 bases). Trimming took off 6 bases at V and 1 base at J, with 15 bases between the two ends. The CDR3 loop spans 15 amino acids. Germline CDR1 is SGHAT and CDR2 is FQNNGV. CDR3 sequence reads: CASRRPGLRNTEAFF. In nucleotides, the CDR3 is TGTGCCAGCAGACGACCGGGACTCAGGAACACTGAAGCTTTCTTT.

V is TRBV14 and J is TRBJ2-6, with a weak D call TRBD2 (6 bases). There are 15 residues in the CDR3. CDR1 is SGHDN and CDR2 is FVKESK in the germline V gene. Trimming removed 4 bases at V and 2 bases at J, with 9 bases between. The CDR3 sequence: CASSPGGAGANVLTF. CDR3 sequence (DNA): TGTGCCAGCAGCCCCGGCGGGGCTGGGGCCAACGTCCTGACTTTC.

The rearrangement uses TRBV27 and TRBJ1-6, with D possibly TRBD1 on 5 matching bases. The germline V gene has CDR1 MNHEY and CDR2 SMNVEV (reference sequence). V was trimmed by 4 bases and J by 10 bases, leaving 17 bases between them. CDR3 size: 15 residues. This CDR3 reads CASSSIQGIWSPLHF. DNA for the CDR3: TGTGCCAGCAGTTCCATCCAGGGTATCTGGTCACCCCTCCACTTT.

This sequence joins TRBV30 and TRBJ1-1; the D gene is possibly TRBD1 (5 bases). Germline values: CDR1 GTSNPN, CDR2 SVGIG (reference sequence). The CDR3 is 15 amino acids. Trimming pared 0 bases from V and 5 bases from J, leaving 16 bases between. The CDR3 DNA follows: TGTGCCTGGAGTGTAGGTATCACGGGGGAAACTGAAGCTTTCTTT. Its protein is CAWSVGITGETEAFF.

The chain recombines TRBV18 with TRBJ2-7; unclear D gene. Germline V gene data show CDR1 as KGHSH and CDR2 as LQKENI. Trimming shortened V by 2 bases and J by 6 bases, and 11 bases separated the two germline ends. The CDR3 runs 13 residues. The CDR3 nucleotides read TGTGCCAGCTCACCAGGTGAACAAAGCGAGCAGTACTTC. It specifies CASSPGEQSEQYF.

The V gene is TRBV5-1, the J gene TRBJ1-2; the D gene is possibly TRBD1 (5 bases). V gave up 4 bases and J gave up 3 bases, with 19 bases separating them. The CDR3 consists of 16 residues. Looked up from germline, CDR1 is SGHRS and CDR2 is YFSETQ. The CDR3 region is CASSTLPWGGDYGYTF. CDR3 DNA: TGCGCCAGCAGCACCCTGCCGTGGGGGGGAGACTATGGCTACACCTTC. Complete variable domain (other parts from reference TRBV5-1 and TRBJ1-2): KAGVTQTPRYLIKTRGQQVTLSCSPISGHRSVSWYQQTPGQGLQFLFEYFSETQRNKGNFPGRFSGRQFSNSRSEMNVSTLELGDSALYLCASSTLPWGGDYGYTFGSGTRLTVV.

CDR3 loop: CASSRGLFYGYTF. The DNA of the CDR3 is TGTGCCAGTAGTCGGGGGCTTTTCTATGGCTACACCTTC. This chain connects TRBV19 to TRBJ1-2, with D tentatively TRBD1 (6 bases). Per the germline V gene, CDR1 is LNHDA and CDR2 is SQIVND (reference sequence). The CDR3 has 13 amino acids. V lost 5 bases and J lost 4, with 11 bases in between. The variable domain in full, completed from reference TRBV19 and TRBJ1-2, reads DGGITQSPKYLFRKEGQNVTLSCEQNLNHDAMYWYRQDPGQGLRLIYYSQIVNDFQKGDIAEGYSVSREKKESFPLTVTSAQKNPTAFYLCASSRGLFYGYTFGSGTRLTVV.

The chain carries TRBV2 and TRBJ1-2, with D possibly TRBD1 on 6 matching bases. Trimming removed 6 bases at V and 3 bases at J, with 11 bases between. CDR1 is SNHLY, CDR2 FYNNEI, per germline. The CDR3 is 13 residues long. CDR3: CASRGDRHYGYTF. DNA of the CDR3: TGTGCCAGCAGGGGTGACAGGCACTATGGCTACACCTTC.

The J gene is TRBJ2-3, the V gene TRBV2; D not certain. This CDR3 has 12 amino acids. Looked up from germline, CDR1 is SNHLY and CDR2 is FYNNEI. Between the trimmed V and J ends, which lost 7 bases and 2 bases, there was a span of 7 bases. The CDR3 DNA follows: TGTGCCAGCATGGCCTTCACAGATACGCAGTATTTT. This gives the protein CASMAFTDTQYF.

The chain uses TRBV2 and TRBJ2-5, with 12 bases aligning to TRBD1. This CDR3 contains 15 residues. V shed 6 bases and J 7 bases; nucleotides not matched to a gene: 9. Germline V gene data show CDR1 as SNHLY and CDR2 as FYNNEI. The CDR3 DNA sequence: TGTGCCAGCAGATCGGGACAGGGGGCTTCGGGGACCCAGTACTTC. This sequence encodes CASRSGQGASGTQYF.

The V and J genes are TRBV7-9 and TRBJ1-4, with no clear D. The V and J ends lost 2 bases and 8 bases respectively, with 9 bases between them. Per the germline V gene, CDR1 is SEHNR and CDR2 is FQNEAQ (reference sequence). The CDR3 length is 13 residues. The CDR3 region has the DNA TGTGCCAGCAGCTTACAACCAAGAGAAAAACTGTTTTTT. Its protein product is CASSLQPREKLFF.

The rearrangement uses TRBV5-4 and TRBJ2-1; tentatively, D is TRBD1 or TRBD2 (5 bases each). Trimming took 3 bases from V and 9 from J, leaving 10 bases between them. CDR1 and CDR2 from the germline V gene are SGHNT and YYREEE (reference sequence). The CDR3 extends over 12 amino acids. This CDR3 reads CASSWDEGEQFF. In DNA form, the CDR3 reads TGTGCCAGCAGCTGGGACGAGGGTGAGCAGTTCTTC.

The V gene is TRBV28, the J gene TRBJ2-1, with D possibly being TRBD1 or TRBD2 (5 bases each). The germline V gene encodes CDR1 MDHEN and CDR2 SYDVKM. Trimming stripped 3 bases from V and 8 bases from J, with 8 bases between. The CDR3 loop spans 12 amino acids. The CDR3 region has the DNA TGTGCCAGCAGTTTTCAGGGAGATGAGCAGTTCTTC. This codes for CASSFQGDEQFF.